This T cell receptor beta chain was recorded in a study of tumor-infiltrating lymphocytes in primary liver carcinoma. Study-wide background: About 3.65 to 8 million productive TCRbeta reads were obtained from the samples, with similar numbers across tissue types. The study, taken as a whole, reports: Only about 7-25% of top clones occurred in every one of the five tumor regions.

From unsorted bulk tissue weighing about 20-32 mg, DNA and RNA were co-extracted. Each tumor was sampled at four poles and its centre. Worth noting for this clonotype: Its cognate antigen is unknown. Mismatch with germline at one junction end may stem from a read error.

Using a constant-region primer together with ProtoScript II reverse transcriptase, TCR beta cDNA was made from about 500 ng of total RNA. Three nested multiplex PCR rounds, a slightly modified ARM-PCR method, built the TCR beta libraries. TCRdb independently ran MiXCR on the multiplex PCR reads; one entry per CDR3 protein. The data show tens of thousands of distinct CDR3 sequences, around 77% seen once. This receptor was taken from a man in his forties with primary liver carcinoma and hepatitis B virus infection. Source material: liver tumor tissue from sampling region 5. Subset in this sample: tumor region T5, tumor centre.

This CDR3 is CTSSLGGQYSNQPLHF. The CDR3 nucleotides are TGTACCAGCAGTTTAGGGGGCCAGTATAGCAATCAGCCCCTGCATTTT. The chain is built from TRBV12-3 or TRBV12-4 and TRBJ1-5; 7 positions match TRBD1. The CDR3 loop spans 16 amino acids.